Each of the 25 T cell receptor beta chains below was sequenced from the same sample in a study of blood T cell repertoires in COVID-19. The method was immunoSEQ multiplex PCR; TCRdb's version includes in-frame clones alone and lacks a portion of them. Here the sample spans fewer than 350,000 clones, approximately 88% being singletons. Input material: PBMCs or T cells enriched from blood (not recorded which). Every receptor here comes from a woman in her forties who had recovered from COVID-19.

The chain's CDR3 is CASRSKAGGPNEQFF. CDR3 sequence (DNA): TGTGCCAGCAGGTCTAAAGCGGGAGGGCCGAATGAGCAGTTCTTC. The V gene is TRBV7-9, the J gene TRBJ2-1; 10 bases map to TRBD2. The CDR3 totals 15 residues. CDR1 and CDR2 (germline): SEHNR, FQNEAQ (reference sequence). Trimming cost V 6 bases and J 7 bases; bases outside gene matches: 9.

This chain links TRBV7-9 with TRBJ2-7; 7 positions match TRBD2. This CDR3 spans 14 amino acids. Germline-derived CDR1 and CDR2 are SEHNR and FQNEAQ (reference sequence). Losses at the gene ends were 2 bases for V and 2 bases for J; bases not matched to a gene: 3. The CDR3 loop reads CASSLSSGTYEQYF. The CDR3 bases are TGTGCCAGCAGCTTATCTAGCGGAACCTACGAGCAGTACTTC. The variable domain in full, completed from reference TRBV7-9 and TRBJ2-7, reads DTGVSQNPRHKITKRGQNVTFRCDPISEHNRLYWYRQTLGQGPEFLTYFQNEAQLEKSRLLSDRFSAERPKGSFSTLEIQRTEQGDSAMYLCASSLSSGTYEQYFGPGTRLTVT.

V usage is TRBV5-4 and J usage is TRBJ2-5; the match to TRBD2 covers 7 bases. With 0 bases clipped from V and 5 bases from J, the junction kept 7 bases outside the gene matches. The CDR3 is made up of 15 amino acids. Germline V gives CDR1 SGHNT, CDR2 YYREEE (reference sequence). The CDR3 DNA follows: TGTGCCAGCAGCTTGGGGGGGAGGGCAGAGGAGACCCAGTACTTC. Protein product: CASSLGGRAEETQYF.

The V call is TRBV5-1, the J call TRBJ2-1; the D is unclear. From germline, CDR1 is SGHRS and CDR2 YFSETQ. V dropped 0 bases and J dropped 6 bases, with 7 bases sitting between them. This CDR3 spans 13 amino acids. The CDR3 protein is CASSLVSGNEQFF. Here the CDR3 DNA reads TGCGCCAGCAGCTTGGTTTCGGGCAATGAGCAGTTCTTC.

This chain links TRBV7-6 with TRBJ2-5; 7 nucleotides align to TRBD2. This CDR3 region has 15 residues. Germline lookup yields CDR1 SGHVS and CDR2 FNYEAQ. Germline trimming cut 4 bases from V and 5 bases from J; bases unmatched to any gene: 10. In DNA form, the CDR3 reads TGTGCCAGCAGCTCCCTTAGCGGGTCACGGGAGACCCAGTACTTC. This gives the protein CASSSLSGSRETQYF.

The rearrangement joins TRBV9 to TRBJ1-6; D ambiguous. The CDR3 is 14 amino acids. Germline CDR1 and CDR2: SGDLS and YYNGEE. The V end lost 2 bases, the J end lost 6 bases, and 9 bases lay between the germline ends. The CDR3 spells CASSVRGSNSPLHF. DNA of the CDR3: TGTGCCAGCAGCGTCCGAGGGAGTAATTCACCCCTCCACTTT.

The chain has TRBV7-9 and TRBJ1-1; 7 bases are shared with TRBD1. Germline loops: CDR1 SEHNR, CDR2 FQNEAQ (reference sequence). The CDR3 is made up of 17 amino acids. With 3 bases clipped from V and 2 bases from J, the junction kept 12 bases outside the gene matches. The CDR3 DNA follows: TGTGCCAGCAGCTTTGGGCCTACAGGGGCGTCAAACACTGAAGCTTTCTTT. It yields the protein CASSFGPTGASNTEAFF.

The chain links TRBV9 to TRBJ1-6, with 9 bases matching TRBD1. The germline gives CDR1 SGDLS, CDR2 YYNGEE. Losses at the gene ends were 0 bases for V and 7 bases for J; bases not matched to a gene: 8. The CDR3 spans 17 residues. The CDR3 here is CASSVGGTGWRNSPLHF. DNA for the CDR3: TGTGCCAGCAGCGTAGGAGGGACAGGGTGGAGAAATTCACCCCTCCACTTT.

The chain employs TRBV7-9 and TRBJ1-2; D unresolved. V gave up 1 base and J gave up 7 bases, with 10 bases separating them. This CDR3 contains 13 residues. Germline V gives CDR1 SEHNR, CDR2 FQNEAQ (reference sequence). The CDR3 nucleotides are TGTGCCAGCAGCTTAGGAGGGATGGGTGGCTACACCTTC. Protein: CASSLGGMGGYTF.

The chain recombines TRBV6-4 with TRBJ2-1; TRBD2 matches 15 bases. The V gene's germline CDR1 is MRHNA and CDR2 SNTAGT. This CDR3 is built from 14 residues. With 6 bases clipped from V and 9 bases from J, the junction kept 3 bases outside the gene matches. This CDR3 is CASSQGLAGGEQFF. In DNA form, the CDR3 reads TGTGCCAGCAGCCAGGGACTAGCGGGAGGTGAGCAGTTCTTC.

The gene calls are TRBV11-1 and TRBJ2-7; 10 bases agree with TRBD1. The CDR3 is 13 amino acids. V was clipped by 4 bases and J by 6 bases; unmatched bases: 3. Germline assignment: CDR1 SGHAT and CDR2 FQDESV (reference sequence). The CDR3 bases are TGTGCCAGCAGCTCCGGACAGGGGGGCGAGCAGTACTTC. Translation gives CASSSGQGGEQYF.

This clone occurred once. V is TRBV7-2 and J is TRBJ2-7, with 7 bases fitting TRBD1. V shed 5 bases, J shed 4 bases, and the junction held 14 bases outside the gene matches. Germline CDR1 is SGHTA and CDR2 is FQGNSA. The CDR3 has 16 residues. CDR3: CASSTVGTEAGYEQYF. The CDR3 region has the DNA TGTGCCAGCAGCACCGTGGGGACAGAGGCTGGTTACGAGCAGTACTTC.

The chain joins TRBV6-2 or TRBV6-3 to TRBJ2-5, with 8 bases aligning to TRBD2. This CDR3 contains 15 residues. From germline, CDR1 is MNHEY and CDR2 SVGEGT. After removal of 4 bases from V and 1 base from J, the junction contained 5 bases not matched to a gene. CDR3 amino acids: CASSFLTSGQETQYF. The CDR3, as DNA: TGTGCCAGCAGTTTTTTAACTAGCGGCCAAGAGACCCAGTACTTC.

The V gene is TRBV28, the J gene TRBJ1-2, with D hard to call. This CDR3 spans 11 amino acids. The germline gives CDR1 MDHEN, CDR2 SYDVKM. V lost 5 bases and J lost 7, with 8 bases in between. The CDR3 DNA reads TGTGCCAGCAGTAAAGAGGGTGGCTACACCTTC. Protein product: CASSKEGGYTF.

The V call is TRBV27, the J call TRBJ2-1, with 9 bases matching TRBD2. The V gene end was trimmed by 8 bases and the J gene end by 4 bases; junction bases not matched to a gene: 3. This CDR3 has 13 amino acids. Germline CDR1 is MNHEY and CDR2 is SMNVEV (reference sequence). The CDR3 protein is CASGLALYNEQFF. DNA for the CDR3: TGTGCCAGCGGACTAGCGCTATACAATGAGCAGTTCTTC.

This clone came up a few times. The chain recombines TRBV7-2 with TRBJ2-7, with 8 bases lining up with TRBD2. With V trimmed by 8 bases and J by 2 bases, 14 bases remained unmatched. Per the germline V gene, CDR1 is SGHTA and CDR2 is FQGNSA. CDR3 length: 16 amino acids. CDR3 DNA sequence: TGTGCCAGCGAGGAGAACGGGAGGGGGGGAACCTACGAGCAGTACTTC. Its translation: CASEENGRGGTYEQYF.

This clone was counted once. One end of the junction does not line up with germline, which may come from a read error. The CDR3, as DNA: TGCGCCAGCAGCGAAGAGGTTGGGACTAACTCCTACGAGCAGTACTTC. Encoded protein: CASSEEVGTNSYEQYF. This chain connects TRBV4-3 to TRBJ2-7; 7 positions match TRBD2. The length of the CDR3 is 16 residues. The V gene's germline CDR1 is LGHNA and CDR2 YSLEER.

V and J are TRBV19 and TRBJ2-3, with D tentatively TRBD2 (5 bases). With 6 bases removed from V and 4 bases from J, the gap between germline ends came to 23 bases. Per germline, CDR1 LNHDA and CDR2 SQIVND (reference sequence). The CDR3 totals 17 residues. As DNA, the CDR3 is TGTGCCAGTAGGCCCCATATGGGGAGTGGGAGTGCAGATACGCAGTATTTT. This codes for CASRPHMGSGSADTQYF.

This clone occurred once. V usage is TRBV19 and J usage is TRBJ2-3; D not certain. Germline CDR1 and CDR2: LNHDA and SQIVND (reference sequence). The CDR3 consists of 16 residues. Trimming removed 5 bases from V and 4 bases from J, with 19 bases in between. The CDR3 loop reads CASSFSSSRAPDTQYF. CDR3 DNA: TGTGCCAGTAGTTTCTCGAGTTCTAGAGCCCCAGATACGCAGTATTTT.

The rearrangement links TRBV19 to TRBJ2-7, with 13 positions matching TRBD2. The germline gives CDR1 LNHDA, CDR2 SQIVND (reference sequence). Germline trimming cut 5 bases from V and 1 base from J; bases unmatched to any gene: 8. The CDR3 sequence is 17 residues long. CDR3 sequence (DNA): TGTGCCAGTAGTCCCGGGTCGGGACTAGCGGGATCCTACGAGCAGTACTTC. It is translated as CASSPGSGLAGSYEQYF. Drawing the rest from reference TRBV19 and TRBJ2-7, the complete variable domain is DGGITQSPKYLFRKEGQNVTLSCEQNLNHDAMYWYRQDPGQGLRLIYYSQIVNDFQKGDIAEGYSVSREKKESFPLTVTSAQKNPTAFYLCASSPGSGLAGSYEQYFGPGTRLTVT.

This clone was observed a single time. The CDR3 reads CASSINRQNQPQHF. The CDR3 DNA sequence: TGTGCCAGTAGTATAAACAGGCAGAATCAGCCCCAGCATTTT. The chain uses TRBV19 and TRBJ1-5; tentative D call: TRBD1 (5 bases). CDR1 and CDR2 (germline): LNHDA, SQIVND (reference sequence). Trimming cost V 2 bases and J 4 bases, with 9 bases left between them. The CDR3 totals 14 residues. Filled out from reference TRBV19 and TRBJ1-5, the complete variable domain reads DGGITQSPKYLFRKEGQNVTLSCEQNLNHDAMYWYRQDPGQGLRLIYYSQIVNDFQKGDIAEGYSVSREKKESFPLTVTSAQKNPTAFYLCASSINRQNQPQHFGDGTRLSIL.

This chain links TRBV7-2 with TRBJ1-2; D is possibly TRBD1 (6 bases). CDR1 and CDR2 from the germline V gene are SGHTA and FQGNSA. The length of the CDR3 is 15 residues. The ends were cut back, 1 base at V and 7 bases at J, with 16 bases in the middle. For the CDR3, the DNA is TGTGCCAGCAGCTTAGACGTCACAGGGCATTTTGGCTACACCTTC. Translation gives CASSLDVTGHFGYTF.

The V gene is TRBV19, the J gene TRBJ2-7, with D possibly matching TRBD2 (5 bases). Looked up from germline, CDR1 is LNHDA and CDR2 is SQIVND (reference sequence). The length of the CDR3 is 12 residues. V was trimmed by 3 bases and J by 4 bases, leaving 7 bases between them. CDR3 region: CASSISGYEQYF. CDR3 bases: TGTGCCAGTAGTATCTCGGGGTACGAGCAGTACTTC.

This clone is a singleton in its sample. The rearrangement links TRBV5-1 to TRBJ2-3; tentative D call: TRBD2 (7 bases). Trimming stripped 7 bases from V and 1 base from J, with 19 bases between. This CDR3 has 16 residues. Germline assignment: CDR1 SGHRS and CDR2 YFSETQ. This CDR3 reads CASQGGAVFGTDTQYF. The CDR3 DNA reads TGCGCCAGCCAAGGGGGGGCGGTCTTTGGCACAGATACGCAGTATTTT.

This clone has more than one count but fewer than ten. The rearrangement uses TRBV2 and TRBJ2-3; tentative D call: TRBD2 (5 bases). This CDR3 comprises 17 residues. Per germline, CDR1 SNHLY and CDR2 FYNNEI. V was clipped by 2 bases and J by 0 bases, with 15 bases between them. CDR3 amino acids: CASSENEIAPSTDTQYF. In DNA form, the CDR3 reads TGTGCCAGCAGTGAAAACGAGATAGCGCCTAGCACAGATACGCAGTATTTT.